The next 18 T cell receptor beta chains were all read from a single sample in a study of T cells in Graves' hyperthyroidism and ophthalmopathy. Amplification of TCR beta CDR3 regions used RNA as the template. First-round RT-PCR with HTBI primers amplified the TCR CDR3 region. TCRdb ran MiXCR on the multiplex PCR reads and lists one entry per CDR3 protein. Of hundreds of thousands of distinct CDR3 sequences in the sample, 12% to 15% are singletons; the top ten hold 9.5% to 13%. The sequenced sample consisted of blood. These TCRs come from a woman in her late teens or twenties with Graves' hyperthyroidism.

This clonotype has only a few counts. This rearrangement joins TRBV7-8 to TRBJ2-7; D is perhaps TRBD2 (5 bases). The length of the CDR3 is 16 residues. V lost 2 bases to trimming and J lost 0 bases, with 14 bases between them. Germline CDR1 is SGHVS and CDR2 is FQNEAQ. The CDR3 DNA is TGTGCCAGCAGCTTATCGGGAACTCCCGTCTCCTACGAGCAGTACTTC. This sequence encodes CASSLSGTPVSYEQYF.

The chain recombines TRBV10-3 with TRBJ2-7; 9 bases are shared with TRBD1. This CDR3 has 15 residues. Germline assignment: CDR1 ENHRY and CDR2 SYGVKD. The junction had 4 bases not matched to a gene; V was cut back by 3 bases and J by 1 base. The CDR3 is CAISDGTGISYEQYF. The CDR3 DNA sequence: TGTGCCATCAGTGATGGGACAGGGATTTCCTACGAGCAGTACTTC.

V gene TRBV9 combines with J gene TRBJ2-3, with D unresolved. Trimming took 5 bases from V and 2 from J, leaving 12 bases between them. CDR1 and CDR2 (germline): SGDLS, YYNGEE. The CDR3 consists of 14 residues. The DNA for the CDR3 is TGTGCCAGCAGTGCCGACTCCGCCACAGATACGCAGTATTTT. Encoded protein: CASSADSATDTQYF.

This clonotype was picked up many times. V and J are TRBV3-1 and TRBJ1-4; D unclear. The germline CDR1 and CDR2 sequences are LGHDT and YNNKEL (reference sequence). The CDR3 runs to 15 residues. With 3 bases removed from V and 5 bases from J, the gap between germline ends came to 13 bases. The CDR3 bases are TGTGCCAGCAGCCAGGGAGGGCGCCTGAATGAAAAACTGTTTTTT. Protein: CASSQGGRLNEKLFF.

J is TRBJ2-7 and V is TRBV6-2 or TRBV6-3, with TRBD2 matching over 13 bases. CDR1 and CDR2 from the germline V gene are MNHEY and SVGEGT. Germline trimming cut 7 bases from V and 4 bases from J; bases unmatched to any gene: 7. The CDR3 spans 15 residues. The CDR3, as DNA: TGTGCCAGCATTAATGGACTAGCGGGAGCATACGAGCAGTACTTC. It specifies CASINGLAGAYEQYF.

In this sample, this clonotype turned up a few times. V gene TRBV5-5 combines with J gene TRBJ1-1, with D perhaps TRBD1 (6 bases). Trimming left V 2 bases short and J 1 base short, with 12 bases between. Per the germline V gene, CDR1 is SGHKS and CDR2 is YYEKEE (reference sequence). This CDR3 is 15 amino acids long. CDR3 residues: CASSFIQGANTEAFF. In DNA form, the CDR3 reads TGTGCCAGCAGCTTCATACAGGGTGCGAACACTGAAGCTTTCTTT.

In this sample, this clonotype turned up many times. The V call is TRBV3-1, the J call TRBJ1-6, with D hard to call. The CDR3 consists of 12 residues. Between the trimmed V and J ends, which lost 0 bases and 7 bases, there was a span of 1 base. Germline CDR1 is LGHDT and CDR2 is YNNKEL (reference sequence). For the CDR3, the DNA is TGTGCCAGCAGCCAAGACAATTCACCCCTCCACTTT. Its translation: CASSQDNSPLHF.

This clonotype was seen more than once but under ten times. The rearrangement links TRBV5-1 to TRBJ2-2, with TRBD2 matching 11 bases. Germline loops: CDR1 SGHRS, CDR2 YFSETQ. The ends lost 4 bases at V and 5 bases at J; junction bases unmatched: 13. The CDR3 consists of 18 residues. The CDR3 loop is CASSPQVAGGPRTGELFF. In DNA, the CDR3 is TGCGCCAGCAGCCCCCAGGTAGCGGGAGGGCCGAGGACCGGGGAGCTGTTTTTT. Drawing the rest from reference TRBV5-1 and TRBJ2-2, the complete variable domain is KAGVTQTPRYLIKTRGQQVTLSCSPISGHRSVSWYQQTPGQGLQFLFEYFSETQRNKGNFPGRFSGRQFSNSRSEMNVSTLELGDSALYLCASSPQVAGGPRTGELFFGEGSRLTVL.

This clonotype showed up many times. This chain links TRBV9 with TRBJ2-3; maybe TRBD2 (6 bases). V was clipped by 1 base and J by 1 base, with 10 bases between them. The CDR3 covers 15 residues. The germline V gene encodes CDR1 SGDLS and CDR2 YYNGEE. The CDR3 sequence: CASSVSSSGTDTQYF. For the CDR3, the DNA is TGTGCCAGCAGCGTATCCTCTAGCGGCACAGATACGCAGTATTTT.

A few counts support this clonotype. The chain has TRBV28 and TRBJ1-6; 9 bases are a match to TRBD1. CDR3 length: 16 residues. The germline gives CDR1 MDHEN, CDR2 SYDVKM. The trim removed 3 bases at V and 9 bases at J, leaving 9 bases unmatched. CDR3 amino acids: CASSLASGTGTSPLHF. CDR3 in DNA: TGTGCCAGCAGTTTGGCCTCCGGGACAGGGACTTCACCCCTCCACTTT.

This clonotype was recorded many times. This chain joins TRBV7-9 and TRBJ1-1; TRBD1 is a possible D gene (6 bases). Germline values: CDR1 SEHNR, CDR2 FQNEAQ (reference sequence). CDR3 length: 14 residues. V shed 6 bases and J shed 1 base, with 12 bases lying between them. The CDR3 spells CASRVTDRNTEAFF. DNA for the CDR3: TGTGCCAGCAGGGTCACGGACAGGAACACTGAAGCTTTCTTT. Supplemented by reference TRBV7-9 and TRBJ1-1, the full variable domain reads DTGVSQNPRHKITKRGQNVTFRCDPISEHNRLYWYRQTLGQGPEFLTYFQNEAQLEKSRLLSDRFSAERPKGSFSTLEIQRTEQGDSAMYLCASRVTDRNTEAFFGQGTRLTVV.

This clonotype was seen at least ten times. V gene TRBV27 combines with J gene TRBJ2-3, with TRBD2 matching 8 bases. The CDR3 spans 17 residues. Unmatched junction bases numbered 12, after V lost 5 bases and J lost 2 bases. Germline V CDR1 and CDR2: MNHEY, SMNVEV (reference sequence). CDR3 loop: CASSRLGTRIFTDTQYF. DNA of the CDR3: TGTGCCAGCAGTCGGCTGGGGACTAGGATTTTCACAGATACGCAGTATTTT.

This clonotype was recorded many times. V is TRBV6-4 and J is TRBJ2-3; the D is unclear. V was cut by 2 bases and J by 0 bases, with 3 bases left in between. Germline values: CDR1 MRHNA, CDR2 SNTAGT. This CDR3 is built from 13 residues. This CDR3 is CASSDGSTDTQYF. As DNA, the CDR3 is TGTGCCAGCAGTGACGGAAGCACAGATACGCAGTATTTT.

This clonotype was seen many times. The chain links TRBV11-2 to TRBJ2-7, with D possibly TRBD1 on 6 matching bases. The germline V gene has CDR1 SGHAT and CDR2 FQNNGV. The CDR3 loop spans 14 amino acids. The V and J ends lost 1 base and 3 bases respectively, with 10 bases between them. The chain's CDR3 is CASSLVTGYYEQYF. Here the CDR3 DNA reads TGTGCCAGCAGCTTAGTTACAGGGTACTACGAGCAGTACTTC.

This clonotype was detected many times. The chain uses TRBV12-3 or TRBV12-4 and TRBJ2-5; maybe TRBD2 (5 bases). The CDR3 has 13 amino acids. V lost 7 bases and J lost 3, with 12 bases in between. CDR3 nucleotides: TGTGCCAGCATGAGGGCAGAGAAAGAGACCCAGTACTTC. It yields the protein CASMRAEKETQYF.

The chain combines TRBV9 with TRBJ2-2, with a tentative D call TRBD1 (7 bases). The germline V and J ends were trimmed by 0 bases and 5 bases, with 11 bases remaining between them. From germline, CDR1 is SGDLS and CDR2 YYNGEE. CDR3 length: 15 residues. The CDR3 protein is CASSVVAGGTGELFF. In nucleotides, the CDR3 is TGTGCCAGCAGCGTAGTGGCAGGGGGGACCGGGGAGCTGTTTTTT.

This clonotype was seen only a few times. The chain uses TRBV2 and TRBJ1-2, with unresolved D. The germline V gene has CDR1 SNHLY and CDR2 FYNNEI. The CDR3 covers 13 residues. Trimming left V 1 base short and J 4 bases short, with 7 bases between. In nucleotides, the CDR3 is TGTGCCAGCAGTGAAGAACGGCCCTATGGCTACACCTTC. Its protein product is CASSEERPYGYTF.

This rearrangement joins TRBV29-1 to TRBJ1-5; a weak D match, TRBD1 (5 bases). This CDR3 has 12 amino acids. CDR1 is SQVTM, CDR2 ANQGSEA, per germline. Trimming stripped 6 bases from V and 4 bases from J, with 10 bases between. The CDR3 sequence is CSVRDGNQPQHF. DNA of the CDR3: TGCAGCGTAAGGGACGGGAATCAGCCCCAGCATTTT. Variable domain in full (rest from reference TRBV29-1 and TRBJ1-5): SAVISQKPSRDICQRGTSLTIQCQVDSQVTMMFWYRQQPGQSLTLIATANQGSEATYESGFVIDKFPISRPNLTFSTLTVSNMSPEDSSIYLCSVRDGNQPQHFGDGTRLSIL.